A single sample gave rise to the 29 T cell receptor beta chains below, sequenced in a study of OX40 agonist ivuxolimab in advanced cancers. Profiling relied on immunoSEQ multiplex PCR, and the TCRdb table lists in-frame clones only, not all of them. The sample includes about 52,000 clones, 94% seen only once; the top ten take 9.5% to 15%. The sample in question was CD4+ or CD8+ T cells sorted from blood, obtained in a trial of the OX40 agonist ivuxolimab. The origin of the receptors is an adult with an advanced solid tumor such as melanoma, head and neck, liver or kidney cancer.

The gene calls are TRBV14 and TRBJ1-1; possible D gene TRBD1, 5 bases. Trimming took 0 bases from V and 5 from J, leaving 10 bases between them. This CDR3 has 14 amino acids. Germline V gives CDR1 SGHDN, CDR2 FVKESK. CDR3 in DNA: TGTGCCAGCAGCCAAGAAAGAGGGGAGACTGAAGCTTTCTTT. It specifies CASSQERGETEAFF.

The chain has TRBV28 and TRBJ2-1; perhaps TRBD2 as D (5 bases). Germline V gives CDR1 MDHEN, CDR2 SYDVKM. The CDR3 has 12 residues. Trimming cost V 7 bases and J 5 bases, with 9 bases left between them. CDR3 sequence: CASTSGNNEQFF. Here the CDR3 DNA reads TGTGCCAGCACAAGCGGAAACAATGAGCAGTTCTTC.

This clone was seen only once. The chain recombines TRBV27 with TRBJ2-7, with TRBD1 as a possible D gene (6 bases). The V end lost 2 bases, the J end lost 6 bases, and 14 bases lay between the germline ends. Germline V lookup: CDR1 MNHEY, CDR2 SMNVEV (reference sequence). This CDR3 has 14 residues. CDR3 sequence: CASSLNSRGSEQYF. Here the CDR3 DNA reads TGTGCCAGCAGTTTAAATTCCAGGGGCTCCGAGCAGTACTTC.

The J gene is TRBJ2-3, the V gene TRBV7-6; D uncertain. Germline V gene lookup returns CDR1 SGHVS and CDR2 FNYEAQ. The V and J ends lost 5 bases and 6 bases respectively, with 12 bases between them. CDR3 length: 13 amino acids. The DNA of the CDR3 is TGTGCCAGCAGCGGGAACGAGCCCGATACGCAGTATTTT. It is translated as CASSGNEPDTQYF.

V usage is TRBV7-9 and J usage is TRBJ2-5; D unresolved. Per the germline V gene, CDR1 is SEHNR and CDR2 is FQNEAQ (reference sequence). Trimming cost V 5 bases and J 1 base, with 11 bases left between them. CDR3 length: 14 residues. As DNA, the CDR3 is TGTGCCAGCAGCAGCAGAGTCGTCCAAGAGACCCAGTACTTC. Amino acids: CASSSRVVQETQYF. The full variable domain, completed using reference TRBV7-9 and TRBJ2-5, is DTGVSQNPRHKITKRGQNVTFRCDPISEHNRLYWYRQTLGQGPEFLTYFQNEAQLEKSRLLSDRFSAERPKGSFSTLEIQRTEQGDSAMYLCASSSRVVQETQYFGPGTRLLVL.

J is TRBJ1-1 and V is TRBV6-5, with D perhaps TRBD1 (6 bases). Deletions cut 0 bases from V and 4 bases from J, with 9 bases between. Germline V gene lookup returns CDR1 MNHEY and CDR2 SVGAGI. This CDR3 has 14 amino acids. CDR3 in amino acids: CASSYSLGGTEAFF. CDR3 bases: TGTGCCAGCAGTTACTCCCTAGGGGGCACTGAAGCTTTCTTT.

V usage is TRBV6-5 and J usage is TRBJ2-7; D gene uncertain. CDR3 length: 12 residues. The V gene lost 5 bases and the J gene lost 5 bases, with 10 bases spanning the gap. The germline gives CDR1 MNHEY, CDR2 SVGAGI. CDR3: CASSERSHEQYF. In DNA, the CDR3 is TGTGCCAGCAGTGAACGGAGCCACGAGCAGTACTTC.

The chain links TRBV27 to TRBJ2-7, with a tentative D call TRBD2 (5 bases). Deletions cut 5 bases from V and 1 base from J, with 9 bases between. The germline CDR1 and CDR2 sequences are MNHEY and SMNVEV (reference sequence). This CDR3 region has 13 residues. This CDR3 is CASSPGSSYEQYF. Written as DNA, the CDR3 is TGTGCCAGCAGTCCGGGGAGTTCCTACGAGCAGTACTTC.

This chain links TRBV5-4 with TRBJ2-1; 9 nucleotides match TRBD2. The V gene's germline CDR1 is SGHNT and CDR2 YYREEE (reference sequence). The J segment lost 5 bases and the V segment lost 4 bases, leaving 7 bases of the junction unmatched. The CDR3 has 15 amino acids. This CDR3 is CASSTGLALNNEQFF. As DNA, the CDR3 is TGTGCCAGCAGCACGGGACTAGCTCTAAACAATGAGCAGTTCTTC. Together with reference TRBV5-4 and TRBJ2-1, the CDR3 gives the full variable domain: ETGVTQSPTHLIKTRGQQVTLRCSSQSGHNTVSWYQQALGQGPQFIFQYYREEENGRGNFPPRFSGLQFPNYSSELNVNALELDDSALYLCASSTGLALNNEQFFGPGTRLTVL.

The J gene is TRBJ1-3, the V gene TRBV7-2; D gene uncertain. The V and J ends lost 5 bases and 0 bases respectively, with 8 bases between them. The germline V gene encodes CDR1 SGHTA and CDR2 FQGNSA. This CDR3 is 14 amino acids long. The CDR3, as DNA: TGTGCCAGCAGCCCCCCGAACTCTGGAAACACCATATATTTT. Translation: CASSPPNSGNTIYF.

The chain uses TRBV7-9 and TRBJ2-5; TRBD1 matches at 9 bases. The ends lost 7 bases at V and 2 bases at J; junction bases unmatched: 8. The CDR3 has 15 amino acids. Germline CDR1 and CDR2: SEHNR and FQNEAQ (reference sequence). CDR3 in DNA: TGTGCCAGCACCCAGGGGACAGGGAAACAAGAGACCCAGTACTTC. Translating it yields CASTQGTGKQETQYF. The full variable domain, rest sourced from reference TRBV7-9 and TRBJ2-5, is DTGVSQNPRHKITKRGQNVTFRCDPISEHNRLYWYRQTLGQGPEFLTYFQNEAQLEKSRLLSDRFSAERPKGSFSTLEIQRTEQGDSAMYLCASTQGTGKQETQYFGPGTRLLVL.

The chain joins TRBV11-1 to TRBJ2-7; D may be TRBD1 (7 bases). Trimming removed 4 bases from V and 0 bases from J, with 19 bases in between. This CDR3 contains 17 residues. Per the germline V gene, CDR1 is SGHAT and CDR2 is FQDESV (reference sequence). The CDR3: CASSSPGGGGSSYEQYF. The CDR3 DNA reads as TGTGCCAGCAGCTCTCCCGGAGGGGGCGGATCCTCCTACGAGCAGTACTTC.

The CDR3 DNA follows: TGTGCCAGCAGAGGCCAGCTCGCCACCGATGAGCAGTTCTTC. This sequence encodes CASRGQLATDEQFF. V usage is TRBV28 and J usage is TRBJ2-1; D is ambiguous. This CDR3 comprises 14 residues. Deletions cut 6 bases from V and 8 bases from J, with 17 bases between. CDR1 is MDHEN and CDR2 is SYDVKM in the germline V gene. Complete variable domain (other parts from reference TRBV28 and TRBJ2-1): DVKVTQSSRYLVKRTGEKVFLECVQDMDHENMFWYRQDPGLGLRLIYFSYDVKMKEKGDIPEGYSVSREKKERFSLILESASTNQTSMYLCASRGQLATDEQFFGPGTRLTVL.

The chain couples TRBV7-2 to TRBJ2-1; 9 bases map to TRBD2. The ends lost 7 bases at V and 8 bases at J; junction bases unmatched: 15. The germline CDR1 and CDR2 sequences are SGHTA and FQGNSA. This CDR3 contains 16 residues. This chain's CDR3 is CASKAWAGGPSDEQFF. In nucleotides, the CDR3 is TGTGCCAGCAAAGCTTGGGCGGGAGGGCCCTCGGATGAGCAGTTCTTC.

The chain links TRBV7-2 to TRBJ2-7, with 11 bases identical to TRBD1. This CDR3 has 14 residues. Looked up from germline, CDR1 is SGHTA and CDR2 is FQGNSA. The J segment lost 4 bases and the V segment lost 5 bases, leaving 4 bases of the junction unmatched. The CDR3 DNA reads as TGTGCCAGCAGCGGGGACAGGGGGATTTACGAGCAGTACTTC. Translated, it gives CASSGDRGIYEQYF.

This rearrangement joins TRBV6-1 to TRBJ2-7; no clear D gene. This CDR3 region has 15 residues. The V end lost 2 bases, the J end lost 1 base, and 12 bases lay between the germline ends. The germline CDR1 and CDR2 sequences are MNHNS and SASEGT. The CDR3 bases are TGTGCCAGCAGTGAATACGTCGCTGGATCCTACGAGCAGTACTTC. It yields the protein CASSEYVAGSYEQYF.

This sequence joins TRBV6-4 and TRBJ2-2, with D hard to call. CDR3 length: 14 residues. The ends were cut back, 2 bases at V and 5 bases at J, with 9 bases in the middle. Germline loops: CDR1 MRHNA, CDR2 SNTAGT. The CDR3 spells CASSDRVETGELFF. As DNA, the CDR3 is TGTGCCAGCAGTGACAGGGTAGAGACCGGGGAGCTGTTTTTT.

The genes are TRBV7-2 and TRBJ2-5; TRBD2 agrees at 12 bases. Germline V CDR1 and CDR2: SGHTA, FQGNSA. This CDR3 spans 18 amino acids. The V and J ends lost 3 bases and 4 bases, in that order; junction bases with no gene match: 12. CDR3 DNA: TGTGCCAGCAGCTTTTACGGGCTAGCGGGAGGGCCGCGAGAGACCCAGTACTTC. This encodes CASSFYGLAGGPRETQYF.

The chain couples TRBV30 to TRBJ1-1; no firm D call. Between the trimmed V and J ends, which lost 2 bases and 6 bases, there was a span of 7 bases. The length of the CDR3 is 11 residues. In germline, CDR1 is GTSNPN, CDR2 SVGIG (reference sequence). The DNA of the CDR3 is TGTGCCTGGAGTAACCGGCCTGAAGCTTTCTTT. Residues: CAWSNRPEAFF. The entire variable domain, with the rest obtained from reference TRBV30 and TRBJ1-1, is as follows: SQTIHQWPATLVQPVGSPLSLECTVEGTSNPNLYWYRQAAGRGLQLLFYSVGIGQISSEVPQNLSASRPQDRQFILSSKKLLLSDSGFYLCAWSNRPEAFFGQGTRLTVV.

The chain couples TRBV19 to TRBJ1-2; no reliable D call. CDR1 LNHDA and CDR2 SQIVND come from the germline V gene (reference sequence). This CDR3 contains 15 residues. Trimming took 5 bases from V and 2 from J, leaving 15 bases between them. As DNA, the CDR3 is TGTGCCAGTAGTGTTTTGGCGGTGGGGAACTATGGCTACACCTTC. Translating it yields CASSVLAVGNYGYTF.

CDR3 coding DNA: TGTGCCAGCAGGTACGACAGTTACAATGAGCAGTTCTTC. It encodes CASRYDSYNEQFF. The rearrangement links TRBV6-5 to TRBJ2-1; possible D gene TRBD1, 5 bases. The germline CDR1 and CDR2 sequences are MNHEY and SVGAGI. The CDR3 runs to 13 residues. V was pared by 6 bases and J by 4 bases, with 10 bases between.

V and J are TRBV7-3 and TRBJ2-3; 14 positions agree with TRBD2. The CDR3 has 15 amino acids. From germline, CDR1 is SGHTA and CDR2 FQGTGA. The V gene end was trimmed by 5 bases and the J gene end by 5 bases; junction bases not matched to a gene: 3. The CDR3 DNA follows: TGTGCCAGCAGCAGCGGGACTAGCGGGAGAGATACGCAGTATTTT. It specifies CASSSGTSGRDTQYF.

The chain is built from TRBV19 and TRBJ1-1; no clear D. The CDR3 runs 14 residues. Germline assignment: CDR1 LNHDA and CDR2 SQIVND (reference sequence). The ends were cut back, 1 base at V and 1 base at J, with 7 bases in the middle. CDR3 sequence reads: CASSIGPGNTEAFF. CDR3 coding DNA: TGTGCCAGTAGTATAGGCCCTGGGAACACTGAAGCTTTCTTT.

The chain is built from TRBV7-2 and TRBJ1-2, with D unresolved. The CDR3 consists of 14 residues. With 7 bases removed from V and 1 base from J, the gap between germline ends came to 13 bases. Per the germline V gene, CDR1 is SGHTA and CDR2 is FQGNSA. This CDR3 is CASTLVSLNYGYTF. As DNA, the CDR3 is TGTGCCAGCACCCTAGTCTCCCTTAACTATGGCTACACCTTC.

This rearrangement joins TRBV13 to TRBJ2-7; TRBD2 aligns across 10 bases. There are 17 residues in the CDR3. The J segment lost 0 bases and the V segment lost 3 bases, leaving 8 bases of the junction unmatched. Germline V gene lookup returns CDR1 PRHDT and CDR2 FYEKMQ (reference sequence). The CDR3 protein is CASSFRLAGVSSYEQYF. In DNA form, the CDR3 reads TGTGCCAGCAGCTTTAGGCTAGCGGGAGTCTCCTCCTACGAGCAGTACTTC.

The gene calls are TRBV4-1 and TRBJ2-1; 12 bases map to TRBD2. This CDR3 spans 16 amino acids. Unmatched junction bases numbered 1, after V lost 4 bases and J lost 0 bases. The germline V gene has CDR1 MGHRA and CDR2 YSYEKL. As DNA, the CDR3 is TGCGCCAGCAGCCCGACTAGCGGGGGCTCCTACAATGAGCAGTTCTTC. Translating it yields CASSPTSGGSYNEQFF.

The J gene is TRBJ2-2, the V gene TRBV7-9, with TRBD1 as a possible D gene (6 bases). This CDR3 region has 15 residues. The V end was cut by 4 bases, the J end by 4 bases, with 13 bases between. In germline, CDR1 is SEHNR, CDR2 FQNEAQ (reference sequence). The CDR3 nucleotides read TGTGCCAGCAGCTCCCACAGGGAAAGCACCGGGGAGCTGTTTTTT. This translates into CASSSHRESTGELFF.

V and J are TRBV9 and TRBJ1-1; the D is unclear. Trimming left V 5 bases short and J 5 bases short, with 7 bases between. Germline lookup yields CDR1 SGDLS and CDR2 YYNGEE. The CDR3 totals 11 residues. CDR3 sequence (DNA): TGTGCCAGCAGTTCGGATACTGAAGCTTTCTTT. Protein product: CASSSDTEAFF.

This clone showed up just once. The gene calls are TRBV30 and TRBJ1-3; D possibly corresponds to TRBD1 (5 bases). Trimming took 5 bases from V and 2 from J, leaving 13 bases between them. Germline-derived CDR1 and CDR2 are GTSNPN and SVGIG (reference sequence). The CDR3 consists of 14 residues. The CDR3 is CAWSKQGAGNTIYF. CDR3 bases: TGTGCCTGGTCCAAGCAAGGGGCTGGAAACACCATATATTTT.